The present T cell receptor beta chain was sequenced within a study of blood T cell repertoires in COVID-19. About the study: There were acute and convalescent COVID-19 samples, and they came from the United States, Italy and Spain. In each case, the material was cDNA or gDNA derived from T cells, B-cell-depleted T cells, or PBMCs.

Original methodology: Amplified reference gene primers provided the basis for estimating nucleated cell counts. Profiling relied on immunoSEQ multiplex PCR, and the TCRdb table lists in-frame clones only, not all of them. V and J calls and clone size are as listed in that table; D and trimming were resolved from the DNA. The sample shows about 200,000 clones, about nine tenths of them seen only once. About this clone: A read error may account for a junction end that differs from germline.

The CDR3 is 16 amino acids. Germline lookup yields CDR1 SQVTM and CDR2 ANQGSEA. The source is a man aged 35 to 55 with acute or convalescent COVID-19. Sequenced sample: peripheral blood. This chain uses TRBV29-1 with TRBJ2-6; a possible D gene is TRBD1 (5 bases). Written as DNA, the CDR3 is TGCAGCATTGAATCGTGGGGCAACTCTGGGGCCAACGTCCTGACTTTC. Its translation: CSIESWGNSGANVLTF.